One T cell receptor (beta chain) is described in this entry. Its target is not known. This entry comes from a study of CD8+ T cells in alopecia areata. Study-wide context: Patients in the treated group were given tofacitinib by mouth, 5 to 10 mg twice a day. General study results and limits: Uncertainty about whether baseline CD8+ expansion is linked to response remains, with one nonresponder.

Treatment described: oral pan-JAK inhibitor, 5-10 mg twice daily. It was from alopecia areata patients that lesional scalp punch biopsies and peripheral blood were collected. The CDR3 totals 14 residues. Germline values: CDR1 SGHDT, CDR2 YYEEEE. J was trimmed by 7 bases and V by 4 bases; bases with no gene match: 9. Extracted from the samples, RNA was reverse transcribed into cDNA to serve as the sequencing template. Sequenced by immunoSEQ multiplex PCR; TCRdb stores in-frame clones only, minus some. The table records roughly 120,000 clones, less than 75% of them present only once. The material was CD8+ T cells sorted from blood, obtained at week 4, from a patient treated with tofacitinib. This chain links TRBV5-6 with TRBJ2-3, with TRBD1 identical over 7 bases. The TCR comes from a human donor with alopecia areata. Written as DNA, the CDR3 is TGTGCCAGCAGCGTCAGTTGGGACAGCCATACGCAGTATTTT. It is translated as CASSVSWDSHTQYF. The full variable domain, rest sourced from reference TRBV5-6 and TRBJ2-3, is DAGVTQSPTHLIKTRGQQVTLRCSPKSGHDTVSWYQQALGQGPQFIFQYYEEEERQRGNFPDRFSGHQFPNYSSELNVNALLLGDSALYLCASSVSWDSHTQYFGPGTRLTVL.